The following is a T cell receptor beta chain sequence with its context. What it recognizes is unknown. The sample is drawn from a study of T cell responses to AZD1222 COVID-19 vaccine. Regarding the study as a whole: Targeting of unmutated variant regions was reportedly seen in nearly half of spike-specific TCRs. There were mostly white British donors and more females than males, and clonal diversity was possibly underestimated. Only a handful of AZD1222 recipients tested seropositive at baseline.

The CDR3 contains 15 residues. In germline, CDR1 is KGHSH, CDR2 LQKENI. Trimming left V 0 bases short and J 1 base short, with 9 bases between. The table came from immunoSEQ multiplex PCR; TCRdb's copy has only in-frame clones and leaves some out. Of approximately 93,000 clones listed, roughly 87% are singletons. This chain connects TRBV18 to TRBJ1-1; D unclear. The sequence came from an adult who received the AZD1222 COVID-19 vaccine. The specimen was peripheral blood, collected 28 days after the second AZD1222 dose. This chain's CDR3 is CASSPPQFENTEAFF. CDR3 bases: TGTGCCAGCTCACCACCCCAGTTTGAGAACACTGAAGCTTTCTTT.